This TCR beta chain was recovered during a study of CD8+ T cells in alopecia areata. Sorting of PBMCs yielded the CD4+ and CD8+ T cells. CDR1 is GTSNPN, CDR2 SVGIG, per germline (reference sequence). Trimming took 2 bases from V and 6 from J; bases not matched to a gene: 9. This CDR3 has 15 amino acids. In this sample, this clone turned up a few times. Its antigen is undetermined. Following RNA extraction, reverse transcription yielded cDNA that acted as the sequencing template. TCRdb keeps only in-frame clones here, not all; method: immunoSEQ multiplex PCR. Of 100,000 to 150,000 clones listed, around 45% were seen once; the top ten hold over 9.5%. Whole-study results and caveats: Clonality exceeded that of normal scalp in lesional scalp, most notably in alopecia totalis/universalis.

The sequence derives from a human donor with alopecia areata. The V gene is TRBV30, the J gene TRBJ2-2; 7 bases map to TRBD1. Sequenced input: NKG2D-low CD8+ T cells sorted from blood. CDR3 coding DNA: TGTGCCTGGAGTCTTCTCCAGGGGGATGCCGGGGAGCTGTTTTTT. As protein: CAWSLLQGDAGELFF.